The 11 T cell receptor beta chains listed next were all sequenced from one sample in a study of shared clonotypes between healthy human individuals. Profiled with immunoSEQ multiplex PCR; TCRdb holds only in-frame clones, not every one. The sample lists more than 2 million clones; 80% to 95% were seen once. CD45RO-negative cells were positively selected for CCR7, leaving out terminally differentiated effector memory CD45RA+ cells. The sample consisted of naive CD8+ T cells from PBMCs. The receptor set was obtained from a young man in good health. Some clones in this sample may be carry-over from other donors' samples.

The rearrangement joins TRBV5-4 to TRBJ2-1, with TRBD2 matching over 7 bases. V was clipped by 2 bases and J by 6 bases; unmatched bases: 17. CDR3 size: 18 residues. In germline, CDR1 is SGHNT, CDR2 YYREEE (reference sequence). CDR3 DNA: TGTGCCAGCAGCTTCTCTTCGATAGTTAGCGGGTATATCAATGAGCAGTTCTTC. Translating it yields CASSFSSIVSGYINEQFF.

V and J are TRBV4-1 and TRBJ1-1, with no clear D. V shed 1 base and J shed 6 bases, with 9 bases lying between them. The CDR3 has 13 residues. Looked up from germline, CDR1 is MGHRA and CDR2 is YSYEKL. CDR3 amino acids: CASSQGSRAEAFF. The DNA for the CDR3 is TGCGCCAGCAGCCAAGGAAGTAGGGCTGAAGCTTTCTTT.

This rearrangement joins TRBV19 to TRBJ2-1; 10 bases line up with TRBD2. J was trimmed by 6 bases and V by 5 bases; bases with no gene match: 4. CDR3 length: 14 residues. Germline values: CDR1 LNHDA, CDR2 SQIVND (reference sequence). Here the CDR3 reads CASSFSGRRNEQFF. The CDR3 DNA is TGTGCCAGTAGTTTTAGCGGGAGGCGCAATGAGCAGTTCTTC.

The sample holds one count of this clone. V gene TRBV6-5 combines with J gene TRBJ2-7; maybe TRBD2 (5 bases). Looked up from germline, CDR1 is MNHEY and CDR2 is SVGAGI. The V gene lost 2 bases and the J gene lost 2 bases, with 13 bases spanning the gap. CDR3 length: 15 amino acids. The CDR3 spells CASSYGEITPYEQYF. The CDR3 DNA reads TGTGCCAGCAGTTACGGGGAGATCACACCCTACGAGCAGTACTTC.

V gene TRBV10-2 combines with J gene TRBJ1-2; the D gene is possibly TRBD1 (6 bases). V shed 0 bases and J shed 3 bases, with 26 bases lying between them. The CDR3 spans 20 residues. The germline V gene has CDR1 WSHSY and CDR2 SAAADI. CDR3 protein: CASSESIDSLGQPGDYGYTF. As DNA, the CDR3 is TGCGCCAGCAGTGAGTCCATCGATTCTTTAGGGCAGCCAGGGGACTATGGCTACACCTTC.

This clone was found a few times. The chain joins TRBV27 to TRBJ1-2; no reliable D call. Germline-derived CDR1 and CDR2 are MNHEY and SMNVEV (reference sequence). The V gene lost 5 bases and the J gene lost 3 bases, with 10 bases spanning the gap. This CDR3 spans 13 amino acids. The CDR3 sequence is CASSVNVDYGYTF. The CDR3 DNA reads TGTGCCAGCAGTGTGAACGTGGACTATGGCTACACCTTC.

The gene calls are TRBV1 and TRBJ2-1; TRBD2 is the table's D call, not checked against the DNA. TRBV1 constitutes a pseudogene. The CDR3 runs 13 residues. The CDR3 region is CTRWDWGGNEQFF. The CDR3 DNA is TGCACCCGATGGGACTGGGGCGGCAATGAGCAGTTCTTC.

The chain is built from TRBV4-1 and TRBJ1-5; D ambiguous. The CDR3 extends over 16 amino acids. With 2 bases removed from V and 5 bases from J, the gap between germline ends came to 16 bases. Germline V gives CDR1 MGHRA, CDR2 YSYEKL. CDR3 amino acids: CASSQPESTPYQPQHF. CDR3 nucleotide sequence: TGCGCCAGCAGCCAACCCGAATCGACGCCGTATCAGCCCCAGCATTTT.

This rearrangement joins TRBV10-3 to TRBJ1-2; TRBD1 agrees at 11 bases. The germline V gene encodes CDR1 ENHRY and CDR2 SYGVKD. The CDR3 consists of 13 residues. V lost 10 bases and J lost 6; bases outside the gene matches: 7. The CDR3 loop is CATPGQGDNGYTF. In nucleotides, the CDR3 is TGTGCCACCCCGGGACAGGGGGACAATGGCTACACCTTC.

The rearrangement uses TRBV5-6 and TRBJ2-1, with unresolved D. The V gene's germline CDR1 is SGHDT and CDR2 YYEEEE. The CDR3 is made up of 15 amino acids. V was clipped by 1 base and J by 7 bases, with 15 bases between them. The DNA for the CDR3 is TGTGCCAGCAGCTTGCGCGGTTTCAGTCCAAATGAGCAGTTCTTC. Amino acids: CASSLRGFSPNEQFF.

V is TRBV19 and J is TRBJ2-7; D is ambiguous. The V gene lost 3 bases and the J gene lost 4 bases, with 13 bases spanning the gap. This CDR3 has 14 residues. Germline V gene lookup returns CDR1 LNHDA and CDR2 SQIVND (reference sequence). CDR3 residues: CASSMFLDGYEQYF. CDR3 sequence (DNA): TGTGCCAGTAGTATGTTTTTGGATGGTTACGAGCAGTACTTC.